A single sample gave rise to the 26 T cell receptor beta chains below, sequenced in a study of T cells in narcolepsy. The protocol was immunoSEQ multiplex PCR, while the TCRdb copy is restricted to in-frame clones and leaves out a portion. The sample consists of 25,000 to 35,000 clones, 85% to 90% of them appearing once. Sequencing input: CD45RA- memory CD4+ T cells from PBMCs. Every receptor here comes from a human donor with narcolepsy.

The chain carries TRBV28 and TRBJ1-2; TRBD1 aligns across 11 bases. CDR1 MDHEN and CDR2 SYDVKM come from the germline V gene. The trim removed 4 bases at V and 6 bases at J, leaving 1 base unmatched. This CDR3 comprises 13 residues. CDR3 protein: CASSWTGGHGYTF. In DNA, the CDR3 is TGTGCCAGCAGTTGGACAGGGGGCCATGGCTACACCTTC.

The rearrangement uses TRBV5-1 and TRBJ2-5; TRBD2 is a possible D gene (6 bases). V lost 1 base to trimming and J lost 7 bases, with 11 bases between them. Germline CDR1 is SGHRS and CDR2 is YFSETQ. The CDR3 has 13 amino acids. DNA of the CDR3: TGCGCCAGCAGCTTGTCGGGAGAGGGGACCCAGTACTTC. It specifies CASSLSGEGTQYF.

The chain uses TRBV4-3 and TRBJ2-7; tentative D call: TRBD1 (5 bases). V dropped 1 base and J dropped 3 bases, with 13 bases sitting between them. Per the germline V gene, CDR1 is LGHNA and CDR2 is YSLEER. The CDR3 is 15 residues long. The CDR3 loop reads CASSQVKGPLYEQYF. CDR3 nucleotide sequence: TGCGCCAGCAGCCAAGTCAAGGGGCCCCTCTACGAGCAGTACTTC.

CDR3 DNA sequence: TGTGCCAGCACCGAGACGGGCTACGAGCAGTACTTC. As protein: CASTETGYEQYF. The genes are TRBV6-1 and TRBJ2-7; D is unresolved. V was shortened by 7 bases and J by 3 bases, with 10 bases between the two germline ends. Germline values: CDR1 MNHNS, CDR2 SASEGT. The CDR3 has 12 amino acids.

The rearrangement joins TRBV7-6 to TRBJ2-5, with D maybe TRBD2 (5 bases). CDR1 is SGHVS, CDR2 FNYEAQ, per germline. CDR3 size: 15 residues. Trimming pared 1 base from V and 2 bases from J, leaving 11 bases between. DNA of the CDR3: TGTGCCAGCAGCTTAGGAGGGCAAACTCAAGAGACCCAGTACTTC. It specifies CASSLGGQTQETQYF.

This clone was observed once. The CDR3 bases are TGTGCCAGCAGTCAGGACAGGTCTAATGAAAAACTGTTTTTT. The encoded protein is CASSQDRSNEKLFF. The chain joins TRBV7-9 to TRBJ1-4; 7 nucleotides align to TRBD1. Trimming took 6 bases from V and 3 from J; bases not matched to a gene: 4. The CDR3 sequence is 14 residues long. CDR1 is SEHNR and CDR2 is FQNEAQ in the germline V gene (reference sequence).

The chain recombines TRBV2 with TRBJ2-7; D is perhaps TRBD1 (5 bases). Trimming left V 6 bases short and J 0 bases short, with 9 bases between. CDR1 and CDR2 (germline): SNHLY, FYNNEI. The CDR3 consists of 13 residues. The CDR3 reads CASRSGPSYEQYF. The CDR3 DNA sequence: TGTGCCAGCAGGTCAGGGCCCTCCTACGAGCAGTACTTC.

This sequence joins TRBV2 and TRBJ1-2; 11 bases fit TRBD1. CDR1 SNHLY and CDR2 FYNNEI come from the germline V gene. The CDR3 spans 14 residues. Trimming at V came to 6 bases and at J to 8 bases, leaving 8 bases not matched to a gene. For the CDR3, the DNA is TGTGCCAGCAGCCCCGGGACAGGGGGGGGAGGCTACACCTTC. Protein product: CASSPGTGGGGYTF.

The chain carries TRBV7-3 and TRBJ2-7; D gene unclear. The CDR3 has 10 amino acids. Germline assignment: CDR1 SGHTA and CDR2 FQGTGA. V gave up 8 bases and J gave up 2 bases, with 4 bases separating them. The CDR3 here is CASATYEQYF. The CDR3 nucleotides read TGTGCCAGCGCAACCTACGAGCAGTACTTC.

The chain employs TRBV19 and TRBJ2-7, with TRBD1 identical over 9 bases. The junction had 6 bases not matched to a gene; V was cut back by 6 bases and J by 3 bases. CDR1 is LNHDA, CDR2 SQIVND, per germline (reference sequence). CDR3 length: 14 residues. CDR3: CASRYGTGNYEQYF. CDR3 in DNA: TGTGCCAGTAGATATGGGACAGGGAACTACGAGCAGTACTTC.

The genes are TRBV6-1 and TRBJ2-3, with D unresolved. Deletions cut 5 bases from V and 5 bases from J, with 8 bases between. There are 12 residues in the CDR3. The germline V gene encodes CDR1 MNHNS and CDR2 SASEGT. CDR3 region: CASSQWGDTQYF. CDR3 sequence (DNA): TGTGCCAGCAGTCAATGGGGAGATACGCAGTATTTT.

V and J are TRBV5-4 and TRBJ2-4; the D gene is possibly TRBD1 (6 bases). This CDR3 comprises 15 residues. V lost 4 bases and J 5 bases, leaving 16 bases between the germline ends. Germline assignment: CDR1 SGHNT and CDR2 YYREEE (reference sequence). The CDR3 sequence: CASSTGQPGENIQYF. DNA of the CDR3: TGTGCCAGCAGCACCGGACAGCCAGGGGAAAACATTCAGTACTTC.

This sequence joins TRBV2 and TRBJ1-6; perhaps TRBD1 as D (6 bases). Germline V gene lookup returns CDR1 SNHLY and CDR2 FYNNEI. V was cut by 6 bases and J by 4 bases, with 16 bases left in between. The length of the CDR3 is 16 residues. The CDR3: CASSSRGALYNSPLHF. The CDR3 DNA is TGTGCCAGCAGCTCAAGGGGGGCACTTTATAATTCACCCCTCCACTTT.

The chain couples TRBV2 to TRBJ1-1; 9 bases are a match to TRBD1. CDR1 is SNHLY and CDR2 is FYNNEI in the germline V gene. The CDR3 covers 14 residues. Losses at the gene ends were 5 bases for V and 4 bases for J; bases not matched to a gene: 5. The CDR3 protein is CASSSTGGVTEAFF. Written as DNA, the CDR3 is TGTGCCAGCAGTTCTACAGGGGGCGTCACTGAAGCTTTCTTT.

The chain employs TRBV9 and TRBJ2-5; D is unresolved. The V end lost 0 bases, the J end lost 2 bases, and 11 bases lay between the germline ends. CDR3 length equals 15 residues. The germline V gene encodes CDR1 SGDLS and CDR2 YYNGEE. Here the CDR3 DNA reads TGTGCCAGCAGCGTAGGACCCATCACTCAAGAGACCCAGTACTTC. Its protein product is CASSVGPITQETQYF. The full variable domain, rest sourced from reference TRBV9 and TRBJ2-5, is DSGVTQTPKHLITATGQRVTLRCSPRSGDLSVYWYQQSLDQGLQFLIQYYNGEERAKGNILERFSAQQFPDLHSELNLSSLELGDSALYFCASSVGPITQETQYFGPGTRLLVL.

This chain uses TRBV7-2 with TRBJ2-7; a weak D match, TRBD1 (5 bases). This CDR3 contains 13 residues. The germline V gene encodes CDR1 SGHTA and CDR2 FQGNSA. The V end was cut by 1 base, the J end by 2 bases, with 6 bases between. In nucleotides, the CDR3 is TGTGCCAGCAGCTTAGTACAGGCCTACGAGCAGTACTTC. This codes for CASSLVQAYEQYF.

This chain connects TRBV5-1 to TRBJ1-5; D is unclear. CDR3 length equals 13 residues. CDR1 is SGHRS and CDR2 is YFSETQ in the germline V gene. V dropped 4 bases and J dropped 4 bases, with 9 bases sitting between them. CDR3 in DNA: TGCGCCAGCAGCCCGGAGGGTAATCAGCCCCAGCATTTT. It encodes CASSPEGNQPQHF.

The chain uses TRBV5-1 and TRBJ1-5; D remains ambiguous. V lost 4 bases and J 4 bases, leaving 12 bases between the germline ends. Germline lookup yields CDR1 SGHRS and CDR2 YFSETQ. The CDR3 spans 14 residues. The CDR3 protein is CASSPKDGNQPQHF. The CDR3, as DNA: TGCGCCAGCAGCCCCAAGGACGGGAATCAGCCCCAGCATTTT.

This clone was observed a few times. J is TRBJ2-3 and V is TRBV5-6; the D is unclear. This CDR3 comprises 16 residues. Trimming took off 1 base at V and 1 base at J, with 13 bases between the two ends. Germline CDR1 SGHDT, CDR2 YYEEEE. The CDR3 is CASSLTWAGGTDTQYF. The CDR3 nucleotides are TGTGCCAGCAGCTTGACGTGGGCCGGCGGCACAGATACGCAGTATTTT. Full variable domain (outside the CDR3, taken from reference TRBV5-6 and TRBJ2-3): DAGVTQSPTHLIKTRGQQVTLRCSPKSGHDTVSWYQQALGQGPQFIFQYYEEEERQRGNFPDRFSGHQFPNYSSELNVNALLLGDSALYLCASSLTWAGGTDTQYFGPGTRLTVL.

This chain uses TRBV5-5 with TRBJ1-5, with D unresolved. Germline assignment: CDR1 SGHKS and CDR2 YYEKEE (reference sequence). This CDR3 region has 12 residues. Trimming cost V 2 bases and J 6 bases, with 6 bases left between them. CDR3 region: CASSFIGQPQHF. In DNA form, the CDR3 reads TGTGCCAGCAGCTTCATAGGTCAGCCCCAGCATTTT.

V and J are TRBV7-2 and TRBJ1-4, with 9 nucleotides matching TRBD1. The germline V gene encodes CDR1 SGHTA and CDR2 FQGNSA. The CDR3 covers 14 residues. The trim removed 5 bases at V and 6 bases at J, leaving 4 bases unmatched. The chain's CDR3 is CASSPRTGDEKLFF. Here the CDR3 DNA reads TGTGCCAGCAGCCCCCGGACAGGGGATGAAAAACTGTTTTTT.

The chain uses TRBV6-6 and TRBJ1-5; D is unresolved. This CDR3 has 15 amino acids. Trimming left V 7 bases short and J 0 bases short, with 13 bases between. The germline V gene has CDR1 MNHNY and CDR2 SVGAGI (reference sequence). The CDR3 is CASTLDLHSNQPQHF. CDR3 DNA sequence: TGTGCCAGCACCTTGGACCTCCATAGCAATCAGCCCCAGCATTTT.

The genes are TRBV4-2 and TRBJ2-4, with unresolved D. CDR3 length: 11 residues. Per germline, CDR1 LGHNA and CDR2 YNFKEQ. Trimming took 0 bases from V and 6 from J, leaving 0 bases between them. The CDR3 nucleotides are TGTGCCAGCAGCCAAGAAAACATTCAGTACTTC. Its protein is CASSQENIQYF.

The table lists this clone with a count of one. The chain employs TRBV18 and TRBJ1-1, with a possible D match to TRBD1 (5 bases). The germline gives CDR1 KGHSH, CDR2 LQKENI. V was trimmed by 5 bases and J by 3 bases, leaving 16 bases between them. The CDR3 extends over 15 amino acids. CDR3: CASSGSGGLDTEAFF. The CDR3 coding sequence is TGTGCCAGCTCAGGCTCGGGGGGGTTGGACACTGAAGCTTTCTTT.

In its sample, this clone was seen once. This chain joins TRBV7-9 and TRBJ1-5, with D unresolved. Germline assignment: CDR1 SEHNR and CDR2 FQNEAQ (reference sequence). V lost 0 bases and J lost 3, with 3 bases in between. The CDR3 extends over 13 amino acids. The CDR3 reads CASSLAANQPQHF. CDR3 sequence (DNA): TGTGCCAGCAGCTTAGCTGCCAATCAGCCCCAGCATTTT.

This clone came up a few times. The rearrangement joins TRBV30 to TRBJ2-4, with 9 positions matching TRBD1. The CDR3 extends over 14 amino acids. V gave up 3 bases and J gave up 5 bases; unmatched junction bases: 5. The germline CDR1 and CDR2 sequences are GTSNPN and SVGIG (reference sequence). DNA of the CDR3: TGTGCCTGGAGCCGACAGGGGGTTGAAAACATTCAGTACTTC. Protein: CAWSRQGVENIQYF.